These 28 T cell receptor beta chains originate from one sample sequenced in a study of blood T cell repertoires in COVID-19. The method was immunoSEQ multiplex PCR; TCRdb's version includes in-frame clones alone and lacks a portion of them. The sample records some 150,000 clones, 75% to 90% being singletons. Sequencing was carried out using peripheral blood. All receptors come from a human donor in a cohort sampled during active COVID-19.

This chain uses TRBV28 with TRBJ2-3; 7 nucleotides match TRBD2. The junction had 4 bases not matched to a gene; V was cut back by 6 bases and J by 1 base. Looked up from germline, CDR1 is MDHEN and CDR2 is SYDVKM. The CDR3 runs to 14 residues. The CDR3 is CASSQRGGTDTQYF. Written as DNA, the CDR3 is TGTGCCAGCAGCCAGCGGGGAGGCACAGATACGCAGTATTTT.

This chain connects TRBV6-6 to TRBJ2-7; possible D gene TRBD1, 6 bases. The ends were cut back, 4 bases at V and 5 bases at J, with 15 bases in the middle. There are 14 residues in the CDR3. Germline loops: CDR1 MNHNY, CDR2 SVGAGI (reference sequence). The CDR3: CASSFEQGVHEQYF. CDR3 nucleotides: TGTGCCAGCAGTTTTGAACAGGGAGTCCACGAGCAGTACTTC.

The J gene is TRBJ2-3, the V gene TRBV15; 7 bases are shared with TRBD1. The trim removed 0 bases at V and 7 bases at J, leaving 7 bases unmatched. The germline CDR1 and CDR2 sequences are LNHNV and YYDKDF (reference sequence). The CDR3 runs to 15 residues. This CDR3 reads CATSRETGPQYTQYF. CDR3 nucleotides: TGTGCCACCAGCAGAGAGACAGGGCCTCAATATACGCAGTATTTT.

The chain links TRBV19 to TRBJ1-6, with a possible D match to TRBD1 (5 bases). V lost 3 bases and J 13 bases, leaving 13 bases between the germline ends. From germline, CDR1 is LNHDA and CDR2 SQIVND (reference sequence). The CDR3 is made up of 13 amino acids. CDR3 loop: CASSIGGTGPLHF. In DNA, the CDR3 is TGTGCCAGTAGTATTGGAGGGACCGGTCCCCTCCACTTT.

J is TRBJ1-1 and V is TRBV21-1. TRBV21-1 is classified as a pseudogene. The CDR3 spans 15 residues. CDR3 sequence reads: CASSKGLSRGPEAFF. As DNA, the CDR3 is TGTGCCAGCAGCAAAGGACTCAGTCGCGGCCCTGAAGCTTTCTTT.

The rearrangement uses TRBV7-9 and TRBJ2-3, with D tentatively TRBD1 (6 bases). CDR3 length equals 16 residues. V was pared by 4 bases and J by 6 bases, with 20 bases between. From germline, CDR1 is SEHNR and CDR2 FQNEAQ (reference sequence). The CDR3 DNA sequence: TGTGCCAGCAGCTCCGTCCTCGGACCGGGACACGATACGCAGTATTTT. It translates to CASSSVLGPGHDTQYF.

The V gene is TRBV5-1, the J gene TRBJ1-6, with D possibly being TRBD1 (6 bases). The CDR3 is 17 residues long. From germline, CDR1 is SGHRS and CDR2 YFSETQ. Trimming stripped 0 bases from V and 8 bases from J, with 18 bases between. CDR3 nucleotide sequence: TGCGCCAGCAGCTTGGCCTTGGACAGTTTACGCCATTCACCCCTCCACTTT. It yields the protein CASSLALDSLRHSPLHF.

V and J are TRBV5-1 and TRBJ2-3, with D perhaps matching TRBD1 (6 bases). There are 16 residues in the CDR3. V shed 0 bases and J shed 0 bases, with 11 bases lying between them. Germline CDR1 SGHRS, CDR2 YFSETQ. The CDR3 DNA follows: TGCGCCAGCAGCTTGGAAGGGACAATAAGCACAGATACGCAGTATTTT. Translating it yields CASSLEGTISTDTQYF.

The J gene is TRBJ2-1, the V gene TRBV27; TRBD2 agrees at 8 bases. The CDR3 totals 15 residues. Per germline, CDR1 MNHEY and CDR2 SMNVEV (reference sequence). With 3 bases clipped from V and 7 bases from J, the junction kept 8 bases outside the gene matches. This chain's CDR3 is CASSFSAGGYNEQFF. The CDR3, as DNA: TGTGCCAGCAGTTTCTCGGCGGGGGGATATAATGAGCAGTTCTTC.

The chain employs TRBV6-1 and TRBJ1-6; TRBD1 matches at 7 bases. Trimming cost V 4 bases and J 0 bases; bases outside gene matches: 3. The CDR3 totals 16 residues. The V gene's germline CDR1 is MNHNS and CDR2 SASEGT. The CDR3: CASSARDSSYNSPLHF. In DNA, the CDR3 is TGTGCCAGCAGTGCCAGGGACAGCTCCTATAATTCACCCCTCCACTTT.

This chain joins TRBV11-1 and TRBJ2-5; D possibly corresponds to TRBD2 (5 bases). Between the trimmed V and J ends, which lost 5 bases and 4 bases, there was a span of 17 bases. Looked up from germline, CDR1 is SGHAT and CDR2 is FQDESV (reference sequence). This CDR3 is built from 15 residues. DNA for the CDR3: TGTGCCAGCAGCCATAGGACCCGTCGGGGAGAGACCCAGTACTTC. Translation: CASSHRTRRGETQYF.

This clone was counted between two and nine times. Here the CDR3 reads CASSLGASADTGELFF. DNA for the CDR3: TGCGCCAGCAGCTTGGGGGCTAGCGCCGACACCGGGGAGCTGTTTTTT. V usage is TRBV5-1 and J usage is TRBJ2-2; weak D call: TRBD2 (6 bases). This CDR3 region has 16 residues. Germline lookup yields CDR1 SGHRS and CDR2 YFSETQ. The V end lost 0 bases, the J end lost 3 bases, and 12 bases lay between the germline ends.

Concerning this clone itself: The junction departs from germline at one end; a sequencing error may be responsible. The DNA for the CDR3 is TGTGCCAGCAGTGAAGACTACGGCTACACCTTC. Protein product: CASSEDYGYTF. The chain recombines TRBV6-1 with TRBJ1-2; D call uncertain. In germline, CDR1 is MNHNS, CDR2 SASEGT. This CDR3 is 11 amino acids long.

The rearrangement uses TRBV9 and TRBJ2-1; 10 positions agree with TRBD1. J was trimmed by 5 bases and V by 2 bases; bases with no gene match: 4. The CDR3 runs to 15 residues. Germline V gene lookup returns CDR1 SGDLS and CDR2 YYNGEE. The CDR3 coding sequence is TGTGCCAGCAGCGTGCCGGGACAGGGGAACAATGAGCAGTTCTTC. Translating it yields CASSVPGQGNNEQFF.

This chain links TRBV29-1 with TRBJ2-4; TRBD1 matches at 7 bases. The germline V gene encodes CDR1 SQVTM and CDR2 ANQGSEA. V lost 6 bases, J lost 2 bases, and 4 bases stayed unmatched. The CDR3 length is 13 residues. The CDR3 here is CSVGDRSKNIQYF. CDR3 coding DNA: TGCAGCGTGGGGGACAGATCCAAAAACATTCAGTACTTC.

This clone was found a few times. The chain links TRBV4-2 to TRBJ2-3; D gene ambiguous. Germline V CDR1 and CDR2: LGHNA, YNFKEQ. With 0 bases removed from V and 6 bases from J, the gap between germline ends came to 7 bases. The CDR3 has 13 amino acids. The CDR3 protein is CASSQDLQDTQYF. The CDR3 bases are TGTGCCAGCAGCCAAGATTTGCAGGATACGCAGTATTTT.

The chain has TRBV6-5 and TRBJ2-5; no firm D call. The CDR3 has 11 residues. V was cut by 8 bases and J by 2 bases, with 6 bases left in between. The germline gives CDR1 MNHEY, CDR2 SVGAGI. The CDR3 reads CASGVQETQYF. The CDR3 DNA follows: TGTGCCAGCGGAGTACAAGAGACCCAGTACTTC.

CDR3 in amino acids: CASSQGGAGRTDTQYF. The CDR3 DNA sequence: TGTGCCAGCAGCCAAGGAGGAGCGGGGCGCACAGATACGCAGTATTTT. The chain recombines TRBV4-2 with TRBJ2-3; 7 nucleotides match TRBD2. Germline trimming cut 1 base from V and 1 base from J; bases unmatched to any gene: 5. CDR1 and CDR2 (germline): LGHNA, YNFKEQ. The CDR3 is made up of 16 amino acids.

The chain has TRBV5-1 and TRBJ1-6; maybe TRBD1 (5 bases). CDR1 SGHRS and CDR2 YFSETQ come from the germline V gene. V was shortened by 0 bases and J by 6 bases, with 13 bases between the two germline ends. The length of the CDR3 is 16 residues. This CDR3 is CASSLGSEGVNSPLHF. The CDR3 DNA follows: TGCGCCAGCAGCTTGGGGTCAGAAGGGGTTAATTCACCCCTCCACTTT.

The chain combines TRBV9 with TRBJ2-2; D is possibly TRBD2 (5 bases). Between the trimmed V and J ends, which lost 0 bases and 4 bases, there was a span of 10 bases. This CDR3 region has 15 residues. Germline assignment: CDR1 SGDLS and CDR2 YYNGEE. In DNA, the CDR3 is TGTGCCAGCAGCGTAGCCCCAGGAGGCACCGGGGAGCTGTTTTTT. As protein: CASSVAPGGTGELFF.

This clone has more than one count but fewer than ten. The CDR3 sequence is CAWRRGQDSYEQYF. CDR3 nucleotides: TGTGCCTGGAGACGGGGACAGGACTCCTACGAGCAGTACTTC. The chain couples TRBV30 to TRBJ2-7; TRBD1 matches 8 bases. The CDR3 runs 14 residues. Germline assignment: CDR1 GTSNPN and CDR2 SVGIG (reference sequence). After removal of 3 bases from V and 0 bases from J, the junction contained 4 bases not matched to a gene.

This clone was picked up many times. V gene TRBV4-1 combines with J gene TRBJ1-2, with D possibly being TRBD1 (6 bases). Germline CDR1 MGHRA, CDR2 YSYEKL. Trimming removed 0 bases from V and 2 bases from J, with 19 bases in between. This CDR3 is 18 amino acids long. The CDR3 loop reads CASSQEANTGFLNYGYTF. Written as DNA, the CDR3 is TGCGCCAGCAGCCAAGAAGCCAACACAGGGTTTTTAAACTATGGCTACACCTTC.

The genes are TRBV28 and TRBJ2-1, with 7 positions matching TRBD1. J lost 7 bases, V lost 6 bases, and 12 bases had no gene match. The germline V gene has CDR1 MDHEN and CDR2 SYDVKM. The CDR3 consists of 15 residues. The CDR3 DNA reads TGTGCCAGCAGGACCGCAGGGGGTGAGACGAATGAGCAGTTCTTC. The encoded protein is CASRTAGGETNEQFF.

The chain combines TRBV3-1 (or the pseudogene TRBV3-2) with TRBJ2-7; 14 bases align to TRBD2. This CDR3 has 15 residues. After removal of 5 bases from V and 3 bases from J, the junction contained 3 bases not matched to a gene. Germline CDR1 reads LGHDT; CDR2 reads YNNKEL (reference sequence). CDR3 amino acids: CASSIGLAGGYEQYF. In DNA, the CDR3 is TGTGCCAGCAGCATAGGACTAGCGGGGGGCTACGAGCAGTACTTC.

V usage is TRBV19 and J usage is TRBJ2-4, with a possible D match to TRBD2 (5 bases). The length of the CDR3 is 16 residues. V was cut by 5 bases and J by 2 bases, with 16 bases left in between. Looked up from germline, CDR1 is LNHDA and CDR2 is SQIVND (reference sequence). In DNA, the CDR3 is TGTGCCAGTAGTCAGCCTTCCTCTAGCTCCAAAAACATTCAGTACTTC. Amino acids: CASSQPSSSSKNIQYF.

This clone was found many times. The chain employs TRBV6-5 and TRBJ1-2; D is possibly TRBD1 (6 bases). Germline V gene data show CDR1 as MNHEY and CDR2 as SVGAGI. The ends were cut back, 6 bases at V and 7 bases at J, with 12 bases in the middle. This CDR3 contains 12 residues. The CDR3 nucleotides are TGTGCCAGCAGAGCCAGGGGCGGTGGCTACACCTTC. Translating gives CASRARGGGYTF.

CDR3 residues: CASSADRDKLWPTF. CDR3 coding DNA: TGTGCCAGCAGCGCGGACAGAGACAAACTATGGCCCACCTTC. The rearrangement joins TRBV6-5 to TRBJ1-2, with a possible D match to TRBD1 (6 bases). In germline, CDR1 is MNHEY, CDR2 SVGAGI. V dropped 6 bases and J dropped 13 bases, with 24 bases sitting between them. This CDR3 region has 14 residues.

This chain links TRBV3-1 (or the pseudogene TRBV3-2) with TRBJ1-4, with D unresolved. The CDR3 totals 12 residues. Trimming shortened V by 5 bases and J by 10 bases, and 11 bases separated the two germline ends. Germline loops: CDR1 LGHDT, CDR2 YNNKEL (reference sequence). The CDR3 is CASSVREGKLFF. CDR3 bases: TGTGCCAGCAGCGTAAGGGAGGGAAAACTGTTTTTT.